This T cell receptor beta chain was identified in a study of monozygotic twins with inflammatory bowel disease. Study results and limitations: Evidence did not back any single strong signal or clonotype linked to IBD.

This CDR3 spans 11 amino acids. Germline CDR1 SQVTM, CDR2 ANQGSEA. With regard to this clonotype: Its specificity is unknown.

TCRdb re-called the 5' RACE reads, yielding one record per CDR3 amino acid sequence without DNA. This table holds 160,000 or so distinct CDR3 sequences. This receptor was identified in a human donor with ulcerative colitis or Crohn's disease, or a healthy co-twin of an affected twin (not recorded which). The sample comprised blood. The chain has TRBV29-1 and TRBJ1-1. The CDR3: CSVWVRAEAFF.